This T cell receptor (beta chain) came from a study of T cells in Graves' hyperthyroidism and ophthalmopathy. RNA transcripts served as the template for amplifying TCR beta CDR3 regions. A first-round RT-PCR of the TCR CDR3 used the HTBI primer set. TCRdb re-analysed the multiplex PCR reads in MiXCR, keeping a single row per CDR3 protein. This table holds hundreds of thousands of distinct CDR3 sequences, about 15% found once. Diagnostic decisions used clinical symptoms, serum thyroxine and TRAb, thyroid ultrasound and orbital computed tomography. Germline V gene data show CDR1 as MGHRA and CDR2 as YSYEKL. The CDR3 contains 17 residues. The trim removed 1 base at V and 0 bases at J, leaving 4 bases unmatched. This clonotype appeared many times. Its target is not known. Study-level findings and limits: Most thyroid clonotypes expanded above 0.001 appeared in blood too. Ophthalmopathy was separated from stable hyperthyroidism by a 13 V-J model.

This rearrangement joins TRBV4-1 to TRBJ2-5, with 11 positions matching TRBD2. Input material: blood. This sequence originates from a woman aged 18 to 35 with Graves' ophthalmopathy. DNA for the CDR3: TGCGCCAGCAGCCAAGGTGGGACTAGCGGCAACCAAGAGACCCAGTACTTC. This gives the protein CASSQGGTSGNQETQYF.